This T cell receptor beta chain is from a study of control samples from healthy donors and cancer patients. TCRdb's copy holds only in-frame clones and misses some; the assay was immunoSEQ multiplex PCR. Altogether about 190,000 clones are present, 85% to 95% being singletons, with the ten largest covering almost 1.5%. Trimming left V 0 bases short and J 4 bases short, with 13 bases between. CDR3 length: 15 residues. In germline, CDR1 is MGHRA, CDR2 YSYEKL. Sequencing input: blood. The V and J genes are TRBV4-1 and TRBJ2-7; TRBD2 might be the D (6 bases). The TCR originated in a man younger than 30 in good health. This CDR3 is CASSQDWGVQYEQYF. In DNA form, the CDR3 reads TGCGCCAGCAGCCAAGATTGGGGGGTTCAATACGAGCAGTACTTC.